Sequencing of this T cell receptor beta chain was carried out in a study of T cells after yellow fever vaccination. Via MiXCR, TCRdb re-called the 5' RACE reads, giving one row per CDR3 protein. The sample lists about 53,000 distinct CDR3 sequences; 5% to 6.5% were seen once. Per the germline V gene, CDR1 is DFQATT and CDR2 is SNEGSKA (reference sequence). Germline trimming cut 8 bases from V and 2 bases from J; bases unmatched to any gene: 10. The CDR3 runs to 14 residues. The chain is built from TRBV20-1 and TRBJ2-3; 7 positions match TRBD2. The TCR comes from a man aged 18 to 29 who received the YFV17D yellow fever vaccine. The source material was PBMCs, either bulk or a sorted T-cell subset (CD4+, CD8+, memory, or dextramer-sorted; not recorded which), sampled on the day of the yellow fever booster vaccination. The CDR3 is CSLRRDYPTDTQYF. Here the CDR3 DNA reads TGCAGTCTTCGGAGGGACTACCCCACAGATACGCAGTATTTT.